What follows are 7 T cell receptor beta chains derived from one specimen sequenced in a study of blood T cell repertoires in COVID-19. Libraries were prepared by immunoSEQ multiplex PCR; TCRdb keeps only in-frame clonotypes and omits some of them. The sample lists approximately 82,000 clones, 82% occurring once. The specimen sequenced was peripheral blood. Source of these receptors: a man aged 50-59 years with active or convalescent COVID-19.

The chain employs TRBV19 and TRBJ2-3; D might be TRBD1 (5 bases). In germline, CDR1 is LNHDA, CDR2 SQIVND (reference sequence). Trimming shortened V by 6 bases and J by 6 bases, and 19 bases separated the two germline ends. The CDR3 runs to 15 residues. The DNA of the CDR3 is TGTGCCAGTAGCCCACCAGGGATACTTAGGGATACGCAGTATTTT. Translation gives CASSPPGILRDTQYF. The full variable domain, its missing parts supplied by reference TRBV19 and TRBJ2-3, is DGGITQSPKYLFRKEGQNVTLSCEQNLNHDAMYWYRQDPGQGLRLIYYSQIVNDFQKGDIAEGYSVSREKKESFPLTVTSAQKNPTAFYLCASSPPGILRDTQYFGPGTRLTVL.

The rearrangement joins TRBV28 to TRBJ2-4; TRBD1 matches 8 bases. V shed 5 bases and J 4 bases; nucleotides not matched to a gene: 7. The CDR3 totals 15 residues. Germline CDR1 reads MDHEN; CDR2 reads SYDVKM. The CDR3 loop is CASSPSRTGKNIQYF. CDR3 sequence (DNA): TGTGCCAGCAGTCCGTCGCGGACAGGGAAAAACATTCAGTACTTC.

The chain joins TRBV28 to TRBJ1-5; D gene ambiguous. The CDR3 contains 14 residues. Germline V CDR1 and CDR2: MDHEN, SYDVKM. The V end lost 6 bases, the J end lost 7 bases, and 16 bases lay between the germline ends. CDR3 in DNA: TGTGCCAGCAGGACTATAACAGCGGGGCAGCCCCAGCATTTT. This translates into CASRTITAGQPQHF.

This rearrangement joins TRBV9 to TRBJ1-4, with a tentative D call TRBD1 (6 bases). Germline V CDR1 and CDR2: SGDLS, YYNGEE. The germline V and J ends were trimmed by 4 bases and 8 bases, with 21 bases remaining between them. CDR3 length equals 16 residues. Here the CDR3 reads CASSPRDTRSGEKLFF. In DNA form, the CDR3 reads TGTGCCAGCAGCCCCCGGGACACTCGTTCTGGGGAAAAACTGTTTTTT.

This chain uses TRBV6-2 or TRBV6-3 with TRBJ2-2, with 7 positions matching TRBD2. The CDR3 has 16 amino acids. Germline CDR1 and CDR2: MNHEY and SVGEGT. Trimming at V came to 3 bases and at J to 6 bases, leaving 10 bases not matched to a gene. The CDR3 DNA is TGTGCCAGCAGTTATTTGACTAGCCGTAACGCCGGGGAGCTGTTTTTT. This codes for CASSYLTSRNAGELFF.

The chain combines TRBV18 with TRBJ1-2; D uncertain. The CDR3 is 14 amino acids. The germline V gene encodes CDR1 KGHSH and CDR2 LQKENI. With 2 bases removed from V and 2 bases from J, the gap between germline ends came to 9 bases. For the CDR3, the DNA is TGTGCCAGCTCACCAACCTCGGGGAACTATGGCTACACCTTC. Its translation: CASSPTSGNYGYTF.

This clone was seen only a few times. V gene TRBV2 combines with J gene TRBJ1-4; D may be TRBD1 (5 bases). This CDR3 has 15 amino acids. Between the trimmed V and J ends, which lost 6 bases and 3 bases, there was a span of 14 bases. Per germline, CDR1 SNHLY and CDR2 FYNNEI. The CDR3 nucleotides are TGTGCCAGCAGCTTCCGCAGGGCTGCTAATGAAAAACTGTTTTTT. It specifies CASSFRRAANEKLFF.